These T cell receptor beta chains were read from a single sample in a study of identical twins. TCRdb re-called the 5' RACE reads through MiXCR, storing one row per CDR3 protein. The table includes under 500,000 distinct CDR3 sequences, 14% detected once. These same records also appear under a second study, on yellow fever vaccine responses in identical twins.

The sample taken for sequencing was CD4+ T cells sorted from blood. The receptors here all came from a woman younger than 35 in good health. Both conserved end residues are part of each CDR3. Each record gives: clone size, J gene, V gene, D gene, CDR3 protein, CDR3 DNA. A D gene is named only where the DNA matches it firmly. For some rows the clone size is stated as once, few or many, or as a class when expanded; others skip it.

>few|TRBJ2-3|TRBV4-3|TRBD2
CASSQDHLRGGTDTQYF
TGCGCCAGCAGCCAAGATCATTTGCGGGGGGGCACAGATACGCAGTATTTT
>.|TRBJ1-5|TRBV5-1|.
CASSPDSGSNQPQHF
TGCGCCAGCAGCCCTGATAGCGGGAGCAATCAGCCCCAGCATTTT
>many|TRBJ2-3|TRBV5-6|.
CASSDQMTRTTDTQYF
TGTGCCAGCAGCGACCAAATGACTAGAACCACAGATACGCAGTATTTT
>few|TRBJ2-2|TRBV5-4|TRBD2
CASSLAYRGGNWNTGELFF
TGTGCCAGCAGCTTGGCCTATCGGGGGGGAAACTGGAACACCGGGGAGCTGTTTTTT
>few|TRBJ2-2|TRBV7-9|.
CASSRQNTGELFF
TGTGCCAGCAGTAGACAGAACACCGGGGAGCTGTTTTTT
>many|TRBJ2-1|TRBV4-1|.
CASSAGNGYNEQFF
TGCGCCAGCAGCGCGGGGAATGGCTACAATGAGCAGTTCTTC
>few|TRBJ1-4|TRBV7-9|.
CASQGREKLFF
TGTGCCAGCCAGGGCCGGGAAAAACTGTTTTTT
>.|TRBJ2-3|TRBV7-2|.
CASSLVRFTDTQYF
TGTGCCAGCAGCTTAGTCAGATTCACAGATACGCAGTATTTT
>many|TRBJ2-2|TRBV10-3|.
CAISEGQQGITGELFF
TGTGCCATCAGTGAGGGGCAACAGGGAATCACCGGGGAGCTGTTTTTT
>.|TRBJ2-1|TRBV5-1|TRBD2
CASSLAASGNEQFF
TGCGCCAGCAGCTTGGCCGCTAGCGGGAATGAGCAGTTCTTC
>few|TRBJ2-2|TRBV7-3|.
CASSLNPGAAGELFF
TGTGCCAGCAGCTTAAATCCGGGGGCGGCCGGGGAGCTGTTTTTT
>.|TRBJ2-3|TRBV10-3|.
CAISGPAITDTQYF
TGTGCCATCAGTGGGCCAGCGATTACAGATACGCAGTATTTT
>.|TRBJ2-7|TRBV12-3/TRBV12-4|.
CASSLYRNYEQYF
TGTGCCAGCAGTTTATACAGAAACTACGAGCAGTACTTC
>few|TRBJ1-2|TRBV5-1|.
CASSSGGSANYGYTF
TGCGCCAGCAGCTCCGGAGGCTCAGCTAACTATGGCTACACCTTC
>few|TRBJ2-3|TRBV5-6|TRBD1
CASSFITGGRADTQYF
TGTGCCAGCAGCTTCATAACAGGGGGCCGGGCAGATACGCAGTATTTT
>.|TRBJ2-7|TRBV20-1|.
CSARDKAKTREPYEQYF
TGCAGTGCTAGAGATAAGGCTAAAACTAGGGAACCCTACGAGCAGTACTTC
>.|TRBJ2-1|TRBV24-1|.
CATSDGGLNEQFF
TGTGCCACCAGTGACGGCGGTCTGAATGAGCAGTTCTTC
>.|TRBJ2-6|TRBV4-1|.
CASSQVRVSSGANVLTF
TGCGCCAGCAGCCAAGTCAGGGTCAGCTCTGGGGCCAACGTCCTGACTTTC
>few|TRBJ2-7|TRBV11-2|.
CASSPQLWAPTEQYF
TGTGCCAGCAGCCCCCAGCTTTGGGCTCCCACCGAGCAGTACTTC
>.|TRBJ2-3|TRBV12-2|.
CASRPPEGQGQPQYF
TGTGCAAGTCGCCCCCCTGAGGGACAGGGCCAACCGCAGTATTTT
>few|TRBJ2-1|TRBV13|TRBD2
CASSTRSGGVSYNEQFF
TGTGCCAGCAGCACCCGTAGCGGGGGGGTCTCCTACAATGAGCAGTTCTTC
>.|TRBJ1-1|TRBV28|TRBD1
CASSSGTGFWNTEAFF
TGTGCCAGCAGCTCCGGGACAGGGTTTTGGAACACTGAAGCTTTCTTT
>.|TRBJ2-7|TRBV3-1|.
CASSRGQSTYEQYF
TGTGCCAGCAGCCGCGGACAGTCCACCTACGAGCAGTACTTC
>.|TRBJ2-3|TRBV4-3|TRBD2
CASSQDLAGGGVSTDTQYF
TGCGCCAGCAGCCAAGACCTAGCGGGAGGAGGGGTTAGCACAGATACGCAGTATTTT
>few|TRBJ2-7|TRBV7-9|TRBD2
CASSHAGEYEQYF
TGTGCCAGCAGCCATGCGGGGGAATACGAGCAGTACTTC
>few|TRBJ2-7|TRBV3-1|.
CASSQPLGPSYEQYF
TGTGCCAGCAGCCAACCTCTGGGTCCCTCCTACGAGCAGTACTTC
>few|TRBJ2-1|TRBV7-2|.
CASSLVGTTYNEQFF
TGTGCCAGCAGCTTAGTAGGGACCACCTACAATGAGCAGTTCTTC
>.|TRBJ2-5|TRBV4-1|TRBD2
CASEPGLAGLLGETQYF
TGCGCCAGCGAACCGGGACTAGCGGGACTTCTAGGGGAGACCCAGTACTTC
>few|TRBJ2-1|TRBV20-1|TRBD2
CSAMGGGPGKQFF
TGCAGTGCTATGGGGGGAGGGCCTGGGAAACAGTTCTTC
>.|TRBJ2-1|TRBV10-3|.
CAISEVGIFYNEQFF
TGTGCCATCAGTGAGGTGGGGATTTTCTACAATGAGCAGTTCTTC
>.|TRBJ1-6|TRBV20-1|.
CSARDYNSPLHF
TGCAGTGCAAGAGATTATAATTCACCCCTCCACTTT
>many|TRBJ2-1|TRBV5-1|.
CASAGRGRNNTPYNEQFF
TGCGCCAGTGCGGGAAGGGGGCGAAATAATACCCCTTACAATGAGCAGTTCTTC
>.|TRBJ2-7|TRBV11-2|TRBD1
CASSFRQGAYYEQYF
TGTGCCAGCAGCTTCCGACAGGGGGCTTACTACGAGCAGTACTTC
>few|TRBJ2-1|TRBV27|TRBD2
CASSLNSFAGGVVNEQFF
TGTGCCAGCAGTTTAAATTCATTTGCGGGGGGAGTGGTTAATGAGCAGTTCTTC
>few|TRBJ2-2|TRBV12-3/TRBV12-4|.
CASSLYRALVTGELFF
TGTGCCAGCAGTCTCTACAGGGCGTTGGTCACCGGGGAGCTGTTTTTT
>.|TRBJ2-7|TRBV5-1|.
CASSSEGTGEQYF
TGCGCCAGCAGCTCGGAGGGCACGGGCGAGCAGTACTTC
>many|TRBJ1-1|TRBV5-6|.
CASSLVSGEAFF
TGTGCCAGCAGCTTGGTGTCCGGTGAAGCTTTCTTT
>.|TRBJ2-7|TRBV18|TRBD2
CASSPPGPTSQVLDEQYF
TGTGCCAGCTCACCACCGGGGCCGACTAGCCAAGTTCTAGACGAGCAGTACTTC
>.|TRBJ2-3|TRBV10-3|TRBD1
CAISESWTGRGDTQYF
TGTGCCATCAGTGAGTCCTGGACAGGGAGAGGAGATACGCAGTATTTT
>.|TRBJ2-3|TRBV24-1|.
CATSDAKTITQYF
TGTGCCACCAGTGATGCAAAAACTATCACGCAGTATTTT
>.|TRBJ2-3|TRBV7-8|TRBD2
CASSLEGLAGSVDTQYF
TGTGCCAGCAGCTTAGAAGGGCTAGCGGGATCCGTAGATACGCAGTATTTT
>.|TRBJ1-6|TRBV5-6|.
CASSLSGSSYNSPLHF
TGTGCCAGCAGCTTGTCCGGTAGCTCCTATAATTCACCCCTCCACTTT
>many|TRBJ2-1|TRBV20-1|TRBD1
CSARPYRGGLSSYNEQFF
TGCAGTGCTAGACCCTACAGGGGCGGGCTCAGCTCCTACAATGAGCAGTTCTTC
>.|TRBJ2-7|TRBV3-1|.
CASSHRDGSYEQYF
TGTGCCAGCAGTCACAGGGACGGCTCCTACGAGCAGTACTTC
>.|TRBJ2-1|TRBV18|.
CASSPPGRYNEQFF
TGTGCCAGCTCACCACCGGGCAGGTACAATGAGCAGTTCTTC
>.|TRBJ2-4|TRBV10-3|TRBD1
CAISEPRQGQDIQYF
TGTGCCATCAGTGAGCCGAGACAGGGGCAAGACATTCAGTACTTC
>few|TRBJ1-1|TRBV4-3|.
CASSQSGQVNTEAFF
TGCGCCAGCAGCCAATCGGGACAAGTGAACACTGAAGCTTTCTTT
>many|TRBJ2-7|TRBV29-1|.
CSVVAGAGSYEQYF
TGCAGCGTTGTAGCAGGAGCGGGCTCCTACGAGCAGTACTTC
>.|TRBJ2-1|TRBV11-2|TRBD1
CASSPRTGNHNEQFF
TGTGCCAGCAGCCCTCGGACAGGGAACCACAATGAGCAGTTCTTC
>.|TRBJ2-1|TRBV28|.
CASISVSYNEQFF
TGTGCCAGCATAAGCGTTTCCTACAATGAGCAGTTCTTC
>few|TRBJ2-2|TRBV19|TRBD2
CASSIAAAGAGELFF
TGTGCCAGTAGTATAGCCGCGGCGGGAGCCGGGGAGCTGTTTTTT
>many|TRBJ2-1|TRBV7-9|.
CASSLILLNEQFF
TGTGCCAGCAGCTTAATCCTCTTAAATGAGCAGTTCTTC
>.|TRBJ2-3|TRBV3-1|.
CASSQRGEDTQYF
TGTGCCAGCAGTCAGAGGGGGGAGGATACGCAGTATTTT
>.|TRBJ2-1|TRBV7-9|TRBD2
CASSSSSGSIYNEQFF
TGTGCCAGCAGCTCATCTAGCGGTAGTATTTACAATGAGCAGTTCTTC
>.|TRBJ1-1|TRBV7-2|TRBD1
CASSLGQGITEAFF
TGTGCCAGCAGCTTAGGACAGGGGATCACTGAAGCTTTCTTT
>.|TRBJ2-5|TRBV10-3|.
CAISESMGPQETQYF
TGTGCCATCAGTGAGTCGATGGGGCCCCAAGAGACCCAGTACTTC
>many|TRBJ1-1|TRBV30|.
CAQGWVNGAFF
TGTGCCCAGGGTTGGGTCAATGGAGCTTTCTTT
>few|TRBJ2-4|TRBV10-2|TRBD1
CASRKTGTDDQYF
TGCGCCAGCAGAAAAACCGGGACAGACGATCAGTACTTC